This TCR beta chain originates from a study of spatial heterogeneity in lung cancer. One entry per CDR3 protein results from TCRdb running MiXCR on the 5' RACE reads. The data hold some 10,000 distinct CDR3 sequences, with around 9.4% observed a single time. As for time point: sample taken at primary tumor resection. Whole RNA came from tumor, nontumor lung or frozen PBMC and was sequenced without being sorted. The donor group consisted of around 70 patients who had untreated, early-stage non-small cell lung cancer. This clonotype was observed at least ten times. The CDR3 loop spans 16 amino acids. Trimming left V 4 bases short and J 1 base short, with 16 bases between. Germline V gene lookup returns CDR1 DFQATT and CDR2 SNEGSKA (reference sequence).

This material consisted of PBMCs, taken at surgery. The source is a male donor with early-stage non-small cell lung cancer. This sequence joins TRBV20-1 and TRBJ2-2; possible D gene TRBD2, 6 bases. CDR3 amino acids: CSATLGPGGNTGELFF. The CDR3 DNA sequence: TGCAGTGCTACTCTGGGTCCCGGGGGGAACACCGGGGAGCTGTTTTTT.